This TCR beta chain was observed in a study of blood T cell repertoires in COVID-19. Turning to the study itself: Both acute and convalescent COVID-19 samples were obtained from the United States, Italy and Spain. T cells, B-cell-depleted T cells, or PBMCs provided the cDNA or gDNA that served as material.

This clone has only a few counts. Profiled with immunoSEQ multiplex PCR; TCRdb holds only in-frame clones, not every one. Found here are 200,000 to 250,000 clones, more than 75% of them singletons; the top ten hold 7.5% to 9.5%. Enrollment of patients from Seattle took place during active infection, with longitudinal follow-up. Sequencing was done on a sample of peripheral blood. The TCR was taken from a woman older than 75 with COVID-19, enrolled during active disease.

CDR3 loop: CASFTHRENTEAFF. The CDR3 DNA follows: TGTGCCAGCTTTACCCACAGGGAGAACACTGAAGCTTTCTTT. The rearrangement uses TRBV28 and TRBJ1-1; weak D call: TRBD1 (6 bases). V was cut by 8 bases and J by 1 base, with 14 bases left in between. Germline CDR1 is MDHEN and CDR2 is SYDVKM. The CDR3 consists of 14 residues.